This T cell receptor beta chain was identified in a study of blood T cell repertoires in COVID-19. At the level of the study: The United States, Italy and Spain provided the acute and convalescent COVID-19 samples. The analysed material was cDNA or gDNA that came from T cells, B-cell-depleted T cells, or PBMCs.

This clone occurred a few times. It was during active infection that Seattle patients were enrolled and then longitudinally followed. The V end lost 4 bases, the J end lost 2 bases, and 18 bases lay between the germline ends. This CDR3 contains 16 residues. Germline V CDR1 and CDR2: SGDLS, YYNGEE. Under the authors' procedure: Researchers report that nucleated cell counts were estimated from reference gene primer amplification. Data came from immunoSEQ multiplex PCR; TCRdb stores just in-frame clones and leaves some out. From that table come the V and J calls and clone size; the DNA was used to work out D and trimming. The table includes roughly 280,000 clones, almost 90% detected once.

The V and J genes are TRBV9 and TRBJ1-2; TRBD1 is a possible D gene (6 bases). The receptor comes from a woman between 25 and 40 years old with COVID-19, enrolled during active disease. Sequencing was carried out using peripheral blood. This CDR3 is CASSPEGGARNYGYTF. As DNA, the CDR3 is TGTGCCAGCAGCCCAGAAGGGGGGGCGCGCAACTATGGCTACACCTTC. Drawing the rest from reference TRBV9 and TRBJ1-2, the complete variable domain is DSGVTQTPKHLITATGQRVTLRCSPRSGDLSVYWYQQSLDQGLQFLIQYYNGEERAKGNILERFSAQQFPDLHSELNLSSLELGDSALYFCASSPEGGARNYGYTFGSGTRLTVV.